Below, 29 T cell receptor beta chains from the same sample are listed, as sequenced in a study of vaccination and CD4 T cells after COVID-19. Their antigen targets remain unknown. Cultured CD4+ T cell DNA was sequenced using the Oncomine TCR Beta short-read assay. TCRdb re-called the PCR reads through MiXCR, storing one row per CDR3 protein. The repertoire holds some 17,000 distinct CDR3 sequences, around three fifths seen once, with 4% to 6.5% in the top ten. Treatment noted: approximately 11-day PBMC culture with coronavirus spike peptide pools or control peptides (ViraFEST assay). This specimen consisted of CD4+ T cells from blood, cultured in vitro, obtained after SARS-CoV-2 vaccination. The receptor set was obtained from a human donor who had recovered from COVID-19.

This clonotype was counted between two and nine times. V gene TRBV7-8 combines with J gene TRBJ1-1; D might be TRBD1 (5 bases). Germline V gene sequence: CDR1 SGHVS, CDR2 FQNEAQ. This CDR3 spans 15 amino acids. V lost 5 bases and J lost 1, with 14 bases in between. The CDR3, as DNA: TGTGCCAGCAGCCAAACCGACAGTGGGAACACTGAAGCTTTCTTT. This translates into CASSQTDSGNTEAFF.

CDR3 bases: TGTGCCAGCAGCAACTGGGAAGGACAGGGGCTCAACGGCTACACCTTC. Its translation is CASSNWEGQGLNGYTF. The chain links TRBV21-1 to TRBJ1-2; the table names TRBD1, a call not compared with the DNA. TRBV21-1 is tagged as a pseudogene. There are 16 residues in the CDR3.

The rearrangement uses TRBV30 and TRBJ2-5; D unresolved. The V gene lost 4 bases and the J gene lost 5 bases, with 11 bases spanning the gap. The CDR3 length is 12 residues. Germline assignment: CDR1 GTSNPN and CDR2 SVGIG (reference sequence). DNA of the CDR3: TGTGCCTGGAACCGCCTAGAGGAGACCCAGTACTTC. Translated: CAWNRLEETQYF.

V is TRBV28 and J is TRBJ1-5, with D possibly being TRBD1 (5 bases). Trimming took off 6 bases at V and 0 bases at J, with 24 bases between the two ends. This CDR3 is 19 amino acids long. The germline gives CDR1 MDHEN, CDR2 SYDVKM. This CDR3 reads CASRHLGGGWGYSNQPQHF. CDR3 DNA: TGTGCCAGCAGACACTTAGGAGGAGGATGGGGCTATAGCAATCAGCCCCAGCATTTT.

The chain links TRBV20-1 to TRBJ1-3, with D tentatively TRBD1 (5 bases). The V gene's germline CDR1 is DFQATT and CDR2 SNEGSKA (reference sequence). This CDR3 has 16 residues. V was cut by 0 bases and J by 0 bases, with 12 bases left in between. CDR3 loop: CSARDVAGRSGNTIYF. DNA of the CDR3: TGCAGTGCTAGAGATGTAGCAGGGCGCTCTGGAAACACCATATATTTT.

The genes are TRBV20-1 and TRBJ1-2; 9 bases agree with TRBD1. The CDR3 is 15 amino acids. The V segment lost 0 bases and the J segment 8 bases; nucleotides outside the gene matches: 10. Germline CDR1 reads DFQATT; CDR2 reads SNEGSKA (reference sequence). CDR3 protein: CSARDPGTGPRGYTF. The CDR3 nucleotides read TGCAGTGCTAGAGATCCCGGGACAGGGCCTCGGGGCTACACCTTC.

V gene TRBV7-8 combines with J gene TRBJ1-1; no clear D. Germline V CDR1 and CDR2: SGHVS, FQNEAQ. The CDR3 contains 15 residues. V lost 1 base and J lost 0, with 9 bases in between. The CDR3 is CASSLGAAMNTEAFF. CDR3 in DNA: TGTGCCAGCAGCTTAGGGGCAGCCATGAACACTGAAGCTTTCTTT.

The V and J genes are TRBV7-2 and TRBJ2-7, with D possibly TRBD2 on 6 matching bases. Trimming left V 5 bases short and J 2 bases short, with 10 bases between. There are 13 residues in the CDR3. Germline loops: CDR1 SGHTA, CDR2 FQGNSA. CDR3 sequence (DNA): TGTGCCAGCAGCAAGCAGCGGGCCTACGAGCAGTACTTC. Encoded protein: CASSKQRAYEQYF. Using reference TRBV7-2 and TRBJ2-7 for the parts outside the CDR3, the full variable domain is GAGVSQSPSNKVTEKGKDVELRCDPISGHTALYWYRQSLGQGLEFLIYFQGNSAPDKSGLPSDRFSAERTGGSVSTLTIQRTQQEDSAVYLCASSKQRAYEQYFGPGTRLTVT.

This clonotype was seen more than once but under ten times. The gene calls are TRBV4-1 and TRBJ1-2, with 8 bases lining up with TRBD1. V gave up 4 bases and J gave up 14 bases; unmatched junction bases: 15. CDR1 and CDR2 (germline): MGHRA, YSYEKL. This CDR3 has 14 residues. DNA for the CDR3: TGCGCCAGCAGCCCTTCGGGGACAGGAAAAGGAAGGACCTTC. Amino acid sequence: CASSPSGTGKGRTF.

The DNA of the CDR3 is TGCAGTGCTAGAGGGGGGCGACAGAACTATGGCTACACCTTC. This sequence encodes CSARGGRQNYGYTF. The V and J genes are TRBV20-1 and TRBJ1-2; maybe TRBD1 (6 bases). V lost 1 base and J 2 bases, leaving 11 bases between the germline ends. In germline, CDR1 is DFQATT, CDR2 SNEGSKA (reference sequence). The CDR3 runs to 14 residues.

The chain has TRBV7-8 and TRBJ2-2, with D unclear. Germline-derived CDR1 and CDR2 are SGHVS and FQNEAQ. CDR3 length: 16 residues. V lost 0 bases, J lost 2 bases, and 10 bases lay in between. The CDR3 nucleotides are TGTGCCAGCAGCTTAGCTGGAAGCGCTAACACCGGGGAGCTGTTTTTT. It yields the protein CASSLAGSANTGELFF.

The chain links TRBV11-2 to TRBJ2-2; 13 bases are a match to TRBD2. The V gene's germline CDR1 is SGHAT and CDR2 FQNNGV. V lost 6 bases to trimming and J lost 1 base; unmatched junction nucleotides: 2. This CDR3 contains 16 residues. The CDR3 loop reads CASRGTSGMNTGELFF. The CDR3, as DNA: TGTGCCAGCAGAGGGACTAGCGGGATGAACACCGGGGAGCTGTTTTTT.

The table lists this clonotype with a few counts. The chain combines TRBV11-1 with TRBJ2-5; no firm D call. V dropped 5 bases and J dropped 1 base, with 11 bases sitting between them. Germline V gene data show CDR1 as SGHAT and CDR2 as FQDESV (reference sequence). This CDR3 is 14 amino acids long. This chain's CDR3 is CASSPFISQETQYF. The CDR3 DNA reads TGTGCCAGCAGCCCGTTTATCAGCCAAGAGACCCAGTACTTC.

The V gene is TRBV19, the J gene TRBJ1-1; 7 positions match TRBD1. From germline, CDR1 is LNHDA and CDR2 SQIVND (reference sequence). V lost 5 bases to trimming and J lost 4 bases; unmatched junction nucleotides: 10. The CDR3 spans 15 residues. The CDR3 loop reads CASSLTGEWTTEAFF. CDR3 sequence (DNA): TGTGCCAGTAGTCTAACAGGGGAATGGACCACTGAAGCTTTCTTT.

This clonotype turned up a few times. The CDR3 protein is CASSFGVGSNQPQHF. The CDR3 nucleotides are TGTGCCAGCAGCTTTGGGGTCGGCAGCAATCAGCCCCAGCATTTT. The chain carries TRBV11-2 and TRBJ1-5, with D hard to call. The CDR3 covers 15 residues. Germline lookup yields CDR1 SGHAT and CDR2 FQNNGV. The germline V and J ends were trimmed by 3 bases and 1 base, with 10 bases remaining between them.

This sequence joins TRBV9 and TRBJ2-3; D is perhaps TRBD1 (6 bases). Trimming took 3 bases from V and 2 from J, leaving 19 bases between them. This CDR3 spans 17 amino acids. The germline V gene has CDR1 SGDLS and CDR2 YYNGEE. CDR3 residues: CASSASGHLTYTDTQYF. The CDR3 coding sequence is TGTGCCAGCAGCGCGTCGGGACACCTGACATACACAGATACGCAGTATTTT.

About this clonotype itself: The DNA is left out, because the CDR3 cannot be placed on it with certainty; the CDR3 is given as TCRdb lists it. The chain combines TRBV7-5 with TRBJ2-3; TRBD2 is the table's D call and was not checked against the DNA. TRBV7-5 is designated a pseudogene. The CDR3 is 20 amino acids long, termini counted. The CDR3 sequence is CISVSEIPGLAGQSTDTQYF.

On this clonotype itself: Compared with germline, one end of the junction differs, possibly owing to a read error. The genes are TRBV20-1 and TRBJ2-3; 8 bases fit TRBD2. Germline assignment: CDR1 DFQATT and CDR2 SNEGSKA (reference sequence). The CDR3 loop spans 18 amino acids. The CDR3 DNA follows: TGCAGTGCGAGAGGGGTTGCTTCTAGCGGGCCTATCACAGATACGCAGTATTTT. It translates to CSARGVASSGPITDTQYF.

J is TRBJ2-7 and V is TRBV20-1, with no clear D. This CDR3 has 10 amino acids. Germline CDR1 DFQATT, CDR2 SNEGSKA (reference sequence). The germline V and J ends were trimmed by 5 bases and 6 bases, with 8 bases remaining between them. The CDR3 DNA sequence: TGCAGTGCTGGCCCTCGCGAGCAGTACTTC. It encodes CSAGPREQYF.

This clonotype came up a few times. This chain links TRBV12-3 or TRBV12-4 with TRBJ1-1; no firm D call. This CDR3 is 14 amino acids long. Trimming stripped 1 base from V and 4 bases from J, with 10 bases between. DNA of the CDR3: TGTGCCAGCAGTTTAGATAGCGGGGTCACTGAAGCTTTCTTT. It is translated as CASSLDSGVTEAFF.

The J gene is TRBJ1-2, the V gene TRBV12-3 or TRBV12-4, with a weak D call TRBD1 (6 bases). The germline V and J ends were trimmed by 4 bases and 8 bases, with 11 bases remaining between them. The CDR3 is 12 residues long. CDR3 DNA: TGTGCCAGCAGTTCCTCAGGGGTCGGCTACACCTTC. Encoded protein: CASSSSGVGYTF.

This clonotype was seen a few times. As DNA, the CDR3 is TGTGCCAGCAGACCTGACAGGGAAGGGCCCCAGCATTTT. Its translation is CASRPDREGPQHF. The chain is built from TRBV12-3 or TRBV12-4 and TRBJ1-5; 7 nucleotides match TRBD1. V was pared by 6 bases and J by 9 bases, with 8 bases of the junction left unmatched. The CDR3 spans 13 residues.

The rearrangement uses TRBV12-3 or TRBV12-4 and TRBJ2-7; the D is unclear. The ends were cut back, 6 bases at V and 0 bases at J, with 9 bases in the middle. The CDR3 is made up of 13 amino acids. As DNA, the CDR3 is TGTGCCAGCAGGGGCGGCCACTCCTACGAGCAGTACTTC. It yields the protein CASRGGHSYEQYF.

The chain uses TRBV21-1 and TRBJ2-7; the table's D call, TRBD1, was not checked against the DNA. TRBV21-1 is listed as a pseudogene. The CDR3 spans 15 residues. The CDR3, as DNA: TGTGCCAGCAATACCGGACAGACGACCTCCTACGAGCAGTACTTC. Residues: CASNTGQTTSYEQYF.

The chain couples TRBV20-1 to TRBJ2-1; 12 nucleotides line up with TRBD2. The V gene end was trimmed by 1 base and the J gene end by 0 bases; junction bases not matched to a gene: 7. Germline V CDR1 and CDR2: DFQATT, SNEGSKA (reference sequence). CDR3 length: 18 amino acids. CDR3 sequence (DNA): TGCAGTGCTAGAGTACTAGCGGGAGGAAGTTACTCCTACAATGAGCAGTTCTTC. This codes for CSARVLAGGSYSYNEQFF.

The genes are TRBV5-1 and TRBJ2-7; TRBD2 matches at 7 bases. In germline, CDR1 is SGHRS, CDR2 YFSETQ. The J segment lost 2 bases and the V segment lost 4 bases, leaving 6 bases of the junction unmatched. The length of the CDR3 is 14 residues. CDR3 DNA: TGCGCCAGCAGCACCGGACTAGTCACCTACGAGCAGTACTTC. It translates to CASSTGLVTYEQYF. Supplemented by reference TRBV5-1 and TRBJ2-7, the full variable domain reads KAGVTQTPRYLIKTRGQQVTLSCSPISGHRSVSWYQQTPGQGLQFLFEYFSETQRNKGNFPGRFSGRQFSNSRSEMNVSTLELGDSALYLCASSTGLVTYEQYFGPGTRLTVT.

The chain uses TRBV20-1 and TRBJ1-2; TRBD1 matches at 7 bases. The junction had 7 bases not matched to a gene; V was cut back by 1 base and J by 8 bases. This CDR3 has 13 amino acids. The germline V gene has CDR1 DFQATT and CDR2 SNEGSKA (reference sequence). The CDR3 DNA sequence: TGCAGTGCTAGAGGGACAGGTGGGGGCGGCTACACCTTC. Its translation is CSARGTGGGGYTF.

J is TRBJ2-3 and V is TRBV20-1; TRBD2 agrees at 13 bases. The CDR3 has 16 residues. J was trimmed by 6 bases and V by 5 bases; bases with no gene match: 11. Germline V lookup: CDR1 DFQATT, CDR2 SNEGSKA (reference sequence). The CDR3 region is CSAPRTSGRFGDTQYF. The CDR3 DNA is TGCAGTGCTCCAAGGACTAGCGGGAGATTTGGGGATACGCAGTATTTT.

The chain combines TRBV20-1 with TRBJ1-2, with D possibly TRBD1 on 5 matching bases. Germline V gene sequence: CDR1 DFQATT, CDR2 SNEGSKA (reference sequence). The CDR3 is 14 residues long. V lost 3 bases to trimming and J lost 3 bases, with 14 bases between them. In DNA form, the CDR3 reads TGCAGTGCTAGTGGCCCGACAGCTTACTATGGCTACACCTTC. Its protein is CSASGPTAYYGYTF.